This TCR beta chain appears in the sequencing data of a study of a mutant IDH1 vaccine in newly diagnosed glioma. Study context: Vaccines were first given 4-6 weeks after radiotherapy alone, or with temozolomide cycles. Patients had received radiotherapy, temozolomide, or both previously, most receiving both.

The CDR3 spans 14 residues. Germline V gene lookup returns CDR1 MNHEY and CDR2 SMNVEV (reference sequence). V was pared by 7 bases and J by 5 bases, with 14 bases between. Note on this clone: Its antigen is not known.

Time point defined: week 47, end of study. It was 300 ug of mutant IDH1 20-mer peptide that made up each vaccine dose, given with topical imiquimod. Using immunoSEQ multiplex PCR, the repertoire was profiled, and TCRdb retains in-frame clones only, with some absent. The sample lists about 94,000 clones; about nine tenths were seen once. The chain joins TRBV27 to TRBJ2-2; D possibly corresponds to TRBD1 (6 bases). The clonotype comes from a woman aged 45-60 years with glioma. Sequencing was performed on PBMCs, taken from a glioma patient whose treatment included an IDH1 peptide vaccine. The CDR3 coding sequence is TGTGCCAGCACATCCAGGGGTGATACCGGGGAGCTGTTTTTT. Translation gives CASTSRGDTGELFF.